The rows below give T cell receptor beta chains drawn from one sample of a study of blood T cell repertoires in COVID-19. Profiling relied on immunoSEQ multiplex PCR, and the TCRdb table lists in-frame clones only, not all of them. This table has about 310,000 clones, about nine tenths appearing once. The sequenced sample consisted of PBMCs or T cells enriched from blood (not recorded which). The receptors here all came from a woman aged 18-29 years who had recovered from COVID-19. The CDR3 runs from the conserved cysteine through the conserved F or W. Fields, in order: clone size, J gene, D gene, V gene, CDR3 DNA, CDR3 protein. The D gene is left open where the match is weak. Clone size is not always given. Where it is, it says once, few, many or a class for expanded clones.

clone size: NA
J gene: TRBJ1-1
D gene: NA
V gene: TRBV7-3
CDR3 DNA: TGTGCCAGCAGCTCCCAGGGGCAGGGTACTGAAGCTTTCTTT
CDR3 protein: CASSSQGQGTEAFF

clone size: NA
J gene: TRBJ2-5
D gene: TRBD2
V gene: TRBV7-2
CDR3 DNA: TGTGCCAGCAGCTTAGCGTCTAGCGGGAGTGAAGAGACCCAGTACTTC
CDR3 protein: CASSLASSGSEETQYF

clone size: NA
J gene: TRBJ1-3
D gene: NA
V gene: TRBV27
CDR3 DNA: TGTGCCAGCAGTTTAAGGGCAGGGGCCGTCTCTGGAAACACCATATATTTT
CDR3 protein: CASSLRAGAVSGNTIYF

clone size: NA
J gene: TRBJ1-3
D gene: NA
V gene: TRBV7-2
CDR3 DNA: TGTGCCAGCAGCCATCCCCGGGGGGGAAACACCATATATTTT
CDR3 protein: CASSHPRGGNTIYF

clone size: NA
J gene: TRBJ1-4
D gene: TRBD1
V gene: TRBV5-1
CDR3 DNA: TGCGCCAGCAGCTTGGACAGGGGGGATGAAAAACTGTTTTTT
CDR3 protein: CASSLDRGDEKLFF

clone size: NA
J gene: TRBJ2-7
D gene: TRBD1
V gene: TRBV2
CDR3 DNA: TGTGCCAGCAACAGTGACAGGGGGCAGTACGAGCAGTACTTC
CDR3 protein: CASNSDRGQYEQYF

clone size: NA
J gene: TRBJ2-5
D gene: TRBD2
V gene: TRBV7-3
CDR3 DNA: TGTGCCAGCAGCGGCGCCGGGGGGGAGCGCCAAGAGACCCAGTACTTC
CDR3 protein: CASSGAGGERQETQYF

clone size: NA
J gene: TRBJ1-6
D gene: TRBD1
V gene: TRBV11-2
CDR3 DNA: TGTGCCAGCAGCTTAGAGTGGACAGGGAATAATTCACCCCTCCACTTT
CDR3 protein: CASSLEWTGNNSPLHF

clone size: NA
J gene: TRBJ2-2
D gene: NA
V gene: TRBV30
CDR3 DNA: TGTGCCTGGAGTGTAGTAGCCGGGGAGCTGTTTTTT
CDR3 protein: CAWSVVAGELFF

clone size: NA
J gene: TRBJ1-2
D gene: NA
V gene: TRBV28
CDR3 DNA: TGTGCCAGCAGTTTACGGGGGTATGGCTACACCTTC
CDR3 protein: CASSLRGYGYTF

clone size: many
J gene: TRBJ2-1
D gene: TRBD2
V gene: TRBV2
CDR3 DNA: TGTGCCAGCAGGAACGGGGGGGCCTGGTACAATGAGCAGTTCTTC
CDR3 protein: CASRNGGAWYNEQFF

clone size: NA
J gene: TRBJ1-2
D gene: NA
V gene: TRBV30
CDR3 DNA: TGTGCCTGGAGGCGGTCCCCCGTTAGCTATGGCTACACCTTC
CDR3 protein: CAWRRSPVSYGYTF

clone size: NA
J gene: TRBJ1-1
D gene: TRBD1
V gene: TRBV7-9
CDR3 DNA: TGTGCCAGCAGCCTAAACGGACAAGGGGGCCTCACTGAAGCTTTCTTT
CDR3 protein: CASSLNGQGGLTEAFF

clone size: NA
J gene: TRBJ1-1
D gene: NA
V gene: TRBV18
CDR3 DNA: TGTGCCAGCTCACCCGGTACTGACAGATTGAACACTGAAGCTTTCTTT
CDR3 protein: CASSPGTDRLNTEAFF

clone size: NA
J gene: TRBJ1-6
D gene: NA
V gene: TRBV28
CDR3 DNA: TGTGCCAGCAGTTTCAGGGTAGGGGATTCACCCCTCCACTTT
CDR3 protein: CASSFRVGDSPLHF

clone size: NA
J gene: TRBJ1-1
D gene: TRBD1
V gene: TRBV4-2
CDR3 DNA: TGTGCCAGCAGCCCAGCAGGGGGCGCGTCGGGCACTGAAGCTTTCTTT
CDR3 protein: CASSPAGGASGTEAFF

clone size: NA
J gene: TRBJ2-5
D gene: TRBD1
V gene: TRBV30
CDR3 DNA: TGTGCCTGGAGTAAGGACAGGTACCAAGAGACCCAGTACTTC
CDR3 protein: CAWSKDRYQETQYF

clone size: NA
J gene: TRBJ2-7
D gene: TRBD2
V gene: TRBV9
CDR3 DNA: TGTGCCAGCAGCCCCACGTGGGGGGGGACCTACGAGCAGTACTTC
CDR3 protein: CASSPTWGGTYEQYF

clone size: NA
J gene: TRBJ2-3
D gene: TRBD2
V gene: TRBV5-1
CDR3 DNA: TGCGCCAGCAGCCGGGAGGGGGGAATGACGGATACGCAGTATTTT
CDR3 protein: CASSREGGMTDTQYF

clone size: NA
J gene: TRBJ1-2
D gene: TRBD1
V gene: TRBV7-2
CDR3 DNA: TGTGCCAGCAGCCGCGGACAGGGACATAACTATGGCTACACCTTC
CDR3 protein: CASSRGQGHNYGYTF

clone size: NA
J gene: TRBJ2-1
D gene: NA
V gene: TRBV7-9
CDR3 DNA: TGTGCCAGCAGCCTAGGGGCCTCATACAATGAGCAGTTCTTC
CDR3 protein: CASSLGASYNEQFF

clone size: NA
J gene: TRBJ2-7
D gene: TRBD2
V gene: TRBV6-5
CDR3 DNA: TGTGCCAGCAGTCGAGGCGGGGAGGGCTACGAGCAGTACTTC
CDR3 protein: CASSRGGEGYEQYF

clone size: NA
J gene: TRBJ1-2
D gene: TRBD1
V gene: TRBV4-1
CDR3 DNA: TGCGCCAGCAGCCAGGAGGTTGGACAGGGAGGCTATGGCTACACCTTC
CDR3 protein: CASSQEVGQGGYGYTF

clone size: NA
J gene: TRBJ2-2
D gene: TRBD2
V gene: TRBV20-1
CDR3 DNA: TGCAGTGCTAGTCCGACTAGCGGGGGATTTGCCGGGGAGCTGTTTTTT
CDR3 protein: CSASPTSGGFAGELFF

clone size: few
J gene: TRBJ2-2
D gene: TRBD2
V gene: TRBV5-1
CDR3 DNA: TGCGCCAGCAGCTTGGCCGGCGGGGGGACCGGGGAGCTGTTTTTT
CDR3 protein: CASSLAGGGTGELFF

clone size: NA
J gene: TRBJ1-3
D gene: NA
V gene: TRBV9
CDR3 DNA: TGTGCCAGCCGAGGACAAACAGGTGGAAACACCATATATTTT
CDR3 protein: CASRGQTGGNTIYF

clone size: NA
J gene: TRBJ2-1
D gene: TRBD2
V gene: TRBV7-3
CDR3 DNA: TGTGCCAGCAGCTTAAACTCGGCGGCGGGACTAAATGAGCAGTTCTTC
CDR3 protein: CASSLNSAAGLNEQFF

clone size: NA
J gene: TRBJ2-3
D gene: TRBD2
V gene: TRBV14
CDR3 DNA: TGTGCGGGGCTAGCGGGAGGGCCGTCGGGCACAGATACGCAGTATTTT
CDR3 protein: CAGLAGGPSGTDTQYF

clone size: once
J gene: TRBJ1-1
D gene: TRBD1
V gene: TRBV3-1/TRBV3-2
CDR3 DNA: TGTGCCAGCTCTCCTGTGGGGACCAGGGGGCGCCAGGGCACTGAAGCTTTCTTT
CDR3 protein: CASSPVGTRGRQGTEAFF

clone size: NA
J gene: TRBJ2-1
D gene: TRBD2
V gene: TRBV9
CDR3 DNA: TGTGCCAGCAGACCTAGCGGGGGGGCCTCGCCCTACAATGAGCAGTTCTTC
CDR3 protein: CASRPSGGASPYNEQFF

clone size: NA
J gene: TRBJ1-5
D gene: NA
V gene: TRBV12-3/TRBV12-4
CDR3 DNA: TGTGCCAGCAGGGGAGGGCGGGGCCAGCCCCAGCATTTT
CDR3 protein: CASRGGRGQPQHF

clone size: NA
J gene: TRBJ2-3
D gene: TRBD2
V gene: TRBV7-2
CDR3 DNA: TGTGCCAGCAGCTTAGATGGACTAGCGGGGCGCACAGATACGCAGTATTTT
CDR3 protein: CASSLDGLAGRTDTQYF

clone size: NA
J gene: TRBJ2-7
D gene: TRBD1
V gene: TRBV19
CDR3 DNA: TGTGCCAGCCAAAGACAGGGTGGGTACGAGCAGTACTTC
CDR3 protein: CASQRQGGYEQYF

clone size: NA
J gene: TRBJ1-3
D gene: NA
V gene: TRBV4-3
CDR3 DNA: TGCGCCAGCAGCCAAGCCCCTTGGAACAGGGCCCCTGGAAACACCATATATTTT
CDR3 protein: CASSQAPWNRAPGNTIYF

clone size: NA
J gene: TRBJ1-5
D gene: TRBD1
V gene: TRBV6-2/TRBV6-3
CDR3 DNA: TGTGCCAGCAGTAACCGGGACAGGAATAGCAATCAGCCCCAGCATTTT
CDR3 protein: CASSNRDRNSNQPQHF

clone size: NA
J gene: TRBJ1-1
D gene: NA
V gene: TRBV7-2
CDR3 DNA: TGTGCCAGCAGCTTAGGCAGGGCTCGTGAAGCTTTCTTT
CDR3 protein: CASSLGRAREAFF

clone size: few
J gene: TRBJ1-2
D gene: TRBD1
V gene: TRBV24-1
CDR3 DNA: TGTGCCACCAGTGACCGAAGGGACAGGGGGTATGGCTACACCTTC
CDR3 protein: CATSDRRDRGYGYTF

clone size: NA
J gene: TRBJ1-1
D gene: TRBD1
V gene: TRBV19
CDR3 DNA: TGTGCCAGTAGTATAGGACCTTCGACAGGGGGTACTGAAGCTTTCTTT
CDR3 protein: CASSIGPSTGGTEAFF

clone size: NA
J gene: TRBJ2-1
D gene: NA
V gene: TRBV5-4
CDR3 DNA: TGTGCCAGCAGCCCTCAACAGTCGTACAATGAGCAGTTCTTC
CDR3 protein: CASSPQQSYNEQFF

clone size: NA
J gene: TRBJ1-2
D gene: NA
V gene: TRBV4-3
CDR3 DNA: TGCGCCAGCAGCCAAGAGCGGGGGCTGGGCTATGGCTACACCTTC
CDR3 protein: CASSQERGLGYGYTF

clone size: NA
J gene: TRBJ1-4
D gene: NA
V gene: TRBV5-1
CDR3 DNA: TGCGCCAGCAGCTTGGCCCGAGTTTTCGAGCCTGAAAAACTGTTTTTT
CDR3 protein: CASSLARVFEPEKLFF

clone size: NA
J gene: TRBJ2-3
D gene: NA
V gene: TRBV7-5
CDR3 DNA: TGTGTCAGAAGCTTAGTCGCTCCAGCGGGGCCCGACGGAGATACGCAGTATTTT
CDR3 protein: CVRSLVAPAGPDGDTQYF

clone size: NA
J gene: TRBJ1-6
D gene: NA
V gene: TRBV28
CDR3 DNA: TGTGCCTACGGACAAAACTCCTATAATTCACCCCTCCACTTT
CDR3 protein: CAYGQNSYNSPLHF

clone size: NA
J gene: TRBJ2-5
D gene: NA
V gene: TRBV5-4
CDR3 DNA: TGTGCCAGCAGCTTAAGGAGCGGGTCCACCGTGGCCCAGTACTTC
CDR3 protein: CASSLRSGSTVAQYF

clone size: NA
J gene: TRBJ2-5
D gene: NA
V gene: TRBV18
CDR3 DNA: TGTGCCAGCTCACCACCGTCCGAAGAGACCCAGTACTTC
CDR3 protein: CASSPPSEETQYF

clone size: NA
J gene: TRBJ2-1
D gene: TRBD2
V gene: TRBV3-1/TRBV3-2
CDR3 DNA: TGTGCCAGCAGCCCCTTAGCGGGGGGGCCCAATGAGCAGTTCTTC
CDR3 protein: CASSPLAGGPNEQFF

clone size: NA
J gene: TRBJ2-2
D gene: TRBD2
V gene: TRBV7-2
CDR3 DNA: TGTGCCAGCAGCTTATCTCTAGCGGTGAACACCGGGGAGCTGTTTTTT
CDR3 protein: CASSLSLAVNTGELFF

clone size: NA
J gene: TRBJ1-1
D gene: NA
V gene: TRBV28
CDR3 DNA: TGTGCCAGCAGTTTGTCTAGCCCGAACACTGAAGCTTTCTTT
CDR3 protein: CASSLSSPNTEAFF

clone size: NA
J gene: TRBJ1-1
D gene: TRBD1
V gene: TRBV19
CDR3 DNA: TGTGCCAGTAGGGACAGGGGGCAGACTGAAGCTTTCTTT
CDR3 protein: CASRDRGQTEAFF

clone size: NA
J gene: TRBJ2-7
D gene: TRBD1
V gene: TRBV25-1
CDR3 DNA: TGTGCCAGCAGTGGAGGGGCCCCCGGGACAGGGAAGTACGAGCAGTACTTC
CDR3 protein: CASSGGAPGTGKYEQYF

clone size: NA
J gene: TRBJ2-5
D gene: TRBD2
V gene: TRBV13
CDR3 DNA: TGTGCCAGCAGCTTAAAAGCGGGGGCCTACCAAGAGACCCAGTACTTC
CDR3 protein: CASSLKAGAYQETQYF

clone size: NA
J gene: TRBJ1-6
D gene: NA
V gene: TRBV7-6
CDR3 DNA: TGTGCCAGCAGCTTAGCGGAGGTTTCACCCCTCCACTTT
CDR3 protein: CASSLAEVSPLHF

clone size: once
J gene: TRBJ1-2
D gene: TRBD1
V gene: TRBV7-9
CDR3 DNA: TGTGCCAGCAGCTTAGCGCAGGGGGCGGTAATGGGATATGGCTACACCTTC
CDR3 protein: CASSLAQGAVMGYGYTF

clone size: once
J gene: TRBJ2-6
D gene: TRBD1
V gene: TRBV20-1
CDR3 DNA: TGCAGTGCTAGTCGCCCCGGACAGGGTAGCACCGGCTCTGGGGCCAACGTCCTGACTTTC
CDR3 protein: CSASRPGQGSTGSGANVLTF

clone size: NA
J gene: TRBJ2-7
D gene: NA
V gene: TRBV25-1
CDR3 DNA: TGTGCCAGCAGTGAATTTGACACCTCCTACGAGCAGTACTTC
CDR3 protein: CASSEFDTSYEQYF